This TCR beta chain was retrieved from a study of post-analysis software for immune sequencing data. At the level of the study: Relapsing-remitting, secondary progressive and progressive-relapsing courses of multiple sclerosis were included.

On this clonotype: Its antigen is not identified.

The V gene's germline CDR1 is SQVTM and CDR2 ANQGSEA. This CDR3 comprises 14 residues. The V and J ends lost 4 bases and 3 bases respectively, with 12 bases between them. Study findings and constraints: When patients were compared with controls, roughly five TRBV segments were more frequent, TRBV5-6, TRBV5-1 and TRBV20-1 among them. Strong same-batch co-clustering of samples appeared with F measure clustering. Multiple sclerosis patients showed significantly lower normalized Chao1 diversity than controls did.

Incorporated into the TCR beta cDNA libraries were unique molecular identifiers, which served to reduce PCR and sequencing biases. The source material, about 0.9 to 10 million T cells, gave rise to 450,000 to 550,000 cDNA molecules. MiXCR, applied by TCRdb to the PCR reads, yields one record per CDR3 protein. The top ten hold around 6% of the sample, which has about half a million distinct CDR3 sequences, 30% to 40% seen once. This TCR derives from a girl under 18 with multiple sclerosis. This chain joins TRBV29-1 and TRBJ2-2; D might be TRBD1 (5 bases). The sample consisted of blood. The CDR3 nucleotides are TGCAGCGTTGTCCAGGGTACCTACACCGGGGAGCTGTTTTTT. This gives the protein CSVVQGTYTGELFF.